Listed below are T cell receptor beta chains from one sample, sequenced in a study of blood T cell repertoires in COVID-19. Sequencing used immunoSEQ multiplex PCR; TCRdb keeps in-frame clones, though not all of them. The table includes under 50,000 clones, nearly 90% detected once. Sequences were obtained from peripheral blood. All receptors derive from a man between 65 and 85 years old with active COVID-19. The CDR3 runs from the conserved cysteine through the conserved F or W. The D gene is left open where the match is weak. Some rows have no size entry. The others give once, few or many, or a class for an expanded clone.

-	-	TRBV7-2	TRBJ1-6	CASTSDSGRNSPLHF	TGTGCCAGCACATCAGACAGTGGCAGAAATTCACCCCTCCACTTT
-	-	TRBV7-3	TRBJ1-3	CASSSTGTTGNTIYF	TGTGCCAGCAGCTCAACCGGGACAACTGGAAACACCATATATTTT
-	-	TRBV7-2	TRBJ1-2	CASSLLLQDGYTF	TGTGCCAGCAGCTTATTGCTACAGGATGGCTACACCTTC
-	once	TRBV3-1/TRBV3-2	TRBJ2-3	CASSQVPGRHTYTDTQYF	TGTGCCAGCAGCCAAGTACCCGGCAGACACACTTACACAGATACGCAGTATTTT
-	-	TRBV5-1	TRBJ2-2	CASSLVFSGELFF	TGCGCCAGCAGCTTGGTCTTTTCCGGGGAGCTGTTTTTT
TRBD1	-	TRBV2	TRBJ2-2	CASSADRGGTGELFF	TGTGCCAGCAGCGCCGACAGGGGAGGCACCGGGGAGCTGTTTTTT
-	once	TRBV7-2	TRBJ1-3	CASSLSGRNTIYF	TGTGCCAGCAGCTTAAGCGGGAGAAACACCATATATTTT
-	-	TRBV6-5	TRBJ1-3	CASLAIGGNTIYF	TGTGCCAGCCTCGCGATTGGTGGAAACACCATATATTTT
-	few	TRBV2	TRBJ1-5	CASSSGEGNQPQHF	TGTGCCAGCAGTTCCGGGGAGGGCAATCAGCCCCAGCATTTT
TRBD1	-	TRBV5-1	TRBJ2-1	CASSSATGGRNNEQFF	TGCGCCAGCAGCTCCGCGACAGGGGGCAGAAACAATGAGCAGTTCTTC
-	-	TRBV9	TRBJ2-3	CASSEAFGEVGTDTQYF	TGTGCCAGCAGCGAAGCCTTCGGGGAAGTCGGCACAGATACGCAGTATTTT
-	-	TRBV5-6	TRBJ1-1	CASSLLSKNTEAFF	TGTGCCAGCAGCTTGCTCAGTAAGAACACTGAAGCTTTCTTT
-	-	TRBV12-5	TRBJ1-2	CASGVTGIDYGYTF	TGTGCTAGTGGGGTAACAGGGATAGACTATGGCTACACCTTC
-	-	TRBV18	TRBJ2-2	CASSPDRNTGELFF	TGTGCCAGCTCACCTGACAGGAACACCGGGGAGCTGTTTTTT
TRBD1	-	TRBV5-6	TRBJ1-5	CASSWGSRGQLDF	TGTGCCAGCAGCTGGGGGTCACGGGGACAGTTGGATTTT
-	-	TRBV2	TRBJ1-6	CASITGSSYNSPLHF	TGTGCCAGCATCACAGGGAGCTCCTATAATTCACCCCTCCACTTT
TRBD2	-	TRBV7-2	TRBJ2-3	CASSLGGGEPDTQYF	TGTGCCAGCAGCTTAGGTGGGGGGGAGCCAGATACGCAGTATTTT
TRBD1	-	TRBV6-5	TRBJ1-2	CASSPTLTGDYGYTF	TGTGCCAGCAGTCCAACACTAACAGGGGACTATGGCTACACCTTC
TRBD1	-	TRBV7-6	TRBJ2-3	CASSFGQGADTQYF	TGTGCCAGCAGCTTTGGGCAGGGGGCAGATACGCAGTATTTT
TRBD1	-	TRBV6-5	TRBJ1-2	CASSPTGTGLYGYTF	TGTGCCAGCAGCCCGACCGGGACAGGGCTCTATGGCTACACCTTC
-	-	TRBV7-2	TRBJ2-7	CASSFPGGYYVQYF	TGTGCCAGCAGCTTCCCAGGGGGGTACTACGTGCAGTACTTC
TRBD2	-	TRBV2	TRBJ2-3	CASREGTSGGYTQYF	TGTGCCAGCAGGGAGGGGACTAGCGGAGGTTATACGCAGTATTTT
TRBD1	once	TRBV6-5	TRBJ2-3	CASRTDRGLDTQYF	TGTGCCAGCAGAACGGACAGGGGACTTGATACGCAGTATTTT
TRBD2	-	TRBV18	TRBJ2-1	CASSPPASGFNEQFF	TGTGCCAGCTCACCACCGGCTAGCGGGTTTAATGAGCAGTTCTTC
-	-	TRBV6-6	TRBJ1-1	CASSYFLGEAFF	TGTGCCAGCAGTTACTTCCTAGGAGAAGCTTTCTTT
-	few	TRBV27	TRBJ2-7	CASSVRDNSYEQYF	TGTGCCAGCAGTGTAAGGGACAACTCCTACGAGCAGTACTTC
TRBD1	-	TRBV19	TRBJ2-5	CASSPGQKETQYF	TGTGCCAGTAGTCCGGGACAGAAAGAGACCCAGTACTTC
-	-	TRBV7-8	TRBJ2-5	CASSLKRDYQETQYF	TGTGCCAGCAGCTTAAAACGGGACTACCAAGAGACCCAGTACTTC
-	-	TRBV3-1/TRBV3-2	TRBJ2-2	CASSPHRNTNTGELFF	TGTGCCAGCAGCCCCCACAGGAACACTAACACCGGGGAGCTGTTTTTT
TRBD1	-	TRBV5-1	TRBJ2-5	CASSTSEGAGQETQYF	TGCGCCAGCAGCACCTCCGAGGGGGCCGGTCAAGAGACCCAGTACTTC
-	once	TRBV6-5	TRBJ1-2	CASSPVGGYGYTF	TGTGCCAGCAGCCCCGTCGGGGGCTATGGCTACACCTTC
TRBD1	-	TRBV19	TRBJ2-7	CASTPRDRGYEQYF	TGTGCCAGTACCCCCCGGGACAGGGGATACGAGCAGTACTTC
-	-	TRBV19	TRBJ2-2	CASSLLTGELFF	TGTGCCAGTAGTCTCCTCACCGGGGAGCTGTTTTTT
-	-	TRBV12-3/TRBV12-4	TRBJ2-5	CASSPQGETQYF	TGTGCCAGCAGTCCTCAGGGAGAGACCCAGTACTTC
TRBD2	-	TRBV15	TRBJ2-5	CATSRGEGETQYF	TGTGCCACCAGCAGAGGGGAGGGGGAGACCCAGTACTTC
TRBD2	-	TRBV5-8	TRBJ2-3	CASSKGTSGADTQYF	TGTGCCAGCAGCAAAGGGACTAGCGGAGCAGATACGCAGTATTTT
-	-	TRBV7-2	TRBJ2-5	CASSLASTAQETQYF	TGTGCCAGCAGCTTAGCGTCCACAGCCCAAGAGACCCAGTACTTC
TRBD2	-	TRBV5-1	TRBJ2-1	CASRRPSGNNEQFF	TGCGCCAGCCGCCGTCCTAGCGGGAACAATGAGCAGTTCTTC
TRBD1	-	TRBV28	TRBJ1-5	CASSILQGRAQHF	TGTGCCAGCAGTATCCTACAGGGGAGAGCCCAGCATTTT
-	-	TRBV7-3	TRBJ2-5	CASSLGHGETQYF	TGTGCCAGCAGCTTGGGTCACGGGGAGACCCAGTACTTC
TRBD2	-	TRBV28	TRBJ2-1	CASSFSGGSYNEQFF	TGTGCCAGCAGTTTTAGCGGGGGCTCCTACAATGAGCAGTTCTTC
TRBD2	-	TRBV7-8	TRBJ2-1	CASQQPGREGADNEQFF	TGTGCCAGCCAGCAGCCGGGGCGGGAGGGGGCGGACAATGAGCAGTTCTTC
-	-	TRBV18	TRBJ1-6	CASSPRTGSSYNSPLHF	TGTGCCAGCTCACCACGTACAGGAAGCTCCTATAATTCACCCCTCCACTTT
TRBD1	-	TRBV19	TRBJ1-2	CASSDDRGNYGYTF	TGTGCCAGTAGTGACGACAGGGGGAACTATGGCTACACCTTC
TRBD1	-	TRBV4-3	TRBJ1-1	CASSQPGQVDEAFF	TGCGCCAGCAGCCAACCGGGACAGGTTGATGAAGCTTTCTTT
TRBD1	-	TRBV5-1	TRBJ2-1	CASTPRRGPGQTDEQFF	TGCGCCAGCACGCCGCGACGGGGCCCGGGACAGACAGATGAGCAGTTCTTC
-	-	TRBV24-1	TRBJ2-7	CATSEHYDYEQYF	TGTGCCACCAGTGAACACTATGACTACGAGCAGTACTTC
-	-	TRBV28	TRBJ1-1	CASSSQVGEAFF	TGTGCCAGCAGTTCCCAGGTTGGTGAAGCTTTCTTT
TRBD2	-	TRBV10-3	TRBJ2-1	CAISGTSGDEQFF	TGTGCCATCAGCGGGACTAGCGGGGACGAGCAGTTCTTC
-	-	TRBV7-2	TRBJ2-1	CASSLRRRSHNEQFF	TGTGCCAGCAGCCTTCGACGGAGAAGTCACAATGAGCAGTTCTTC
TRBD2	-	TRBV7-2	TRBJ2-5	CASRGVGLARQETQYF	TGTGCCAGCAGGGGGGTGGGACTAGCCCGCCAAGAGACCCAGTACTTC
-	-	TRBV2	TRBJ2-2	CASSEALVELENGELFF	TGTGCCAGCAGTGAAGCGCTTGTGGAGCTCGAAAACGGGGAGCTGTTTTTT
-	-	TRBV6-6	TRBJ1-1	CASIPTGGNTEAFF	TGTGCCAGCATCCCCACAGGCGGGAACACTGAAGCTTTCTTT